The subject of this entry is one T cell receptor (beta chain). This sample is drawn from a study of blood T cell repertoires in COVID-19. Study background: Italy, Spain and the United States were the sources of the convalescent and acute COVID-19 samples.

CDR1 SGHTA and CDR2 FQGNSA come from the germline V gene. The length of the CDR3 is 15 residues. Trimming left V 8 bases short and J 2 bases short, with 16 bases between. Source study methods: Estimated nucleated cell counts came from reference gene primer amplification. Clones were sequenced by immunoSEQ multiplex PCR, and TCRdb holds only the in-frame ones, with some missing. The V and J calls and clone size come from that table; D and trimming were worked out from the DNA. The table includes about 130,000 clones, approximately 88% detected once. Material: peripheral blood. This chain connects TRBV7-2 to TRBJ2-1; tentatively, D is TRBD1 (5 bases). This TCR came from a man aged 50 to 60 with acute or convalescent COVID-19. This CDR3 reads CASLWTDIAYNEQFF. DNA for the CDR3: TGTGCCAGCCTCTGGACGGACATTGCCTACAATGAGCAGTTCTTC.